A single sample is the source of the 10 T cell receptor beta chains below, sequenced in a study of blood T cell repertoires in COVID-19. Only in-frame clones appear in the TCRdb table, and some are missing; sequencing was by immunoSEQ multiplex PCR. The data show about 250,000 clones, more than 80% seen once. Sequencing was carried out using peripheral blood. These receptors originate from a human donor in a cohort sampled during active COVID-19.

This clone was detected ten times or more. Additional DNA sequences in this sample encode the identical CDR3. The chain uses TRBV19 and TRBJ1-5; no clear D gene. This CDR3 is 12 amino acids long. V shed 5 bases and J shed 4 bases, with 6 bases lying between them. From germline, CDR1 is LNHDA and CDR2 SQIVND (reference sequence). The DNA of the CDR3 is TGTGCCAGTAGTCCGCGAAATCAGCCCCAGCATTTT. Its translation: CASSPRNQPQHF.

This sequence joins TRBV2 and TRBJ2-5, with a possible D match to TRBD2 (5 bases). V was clipped by 3 bases and J by 5 bases, with 16 bases between them. The CDR3 consists of 15 residues. CDR1 and CDR2 (germline): SNHLY, FYNNEI. CDR3 sequence (DNA): TGTGCCAGCAGTGAGTGGTTACTAGGGATGGAGACCCAGTACTTC. It codes for CASSEWLLGMETQYF.

The chain has TRBV5-1 and TRBJ2-1; the match to TRBD2 covers 7 bases. This CDR3 comprises 14 residues. The germline V gene encodes CDR1 SGHRS and CDR2 YFSETQ. V gave up 4 bases and J gave up 5 bases; unmatched junction bases: 6. The CDR3 protein is CASSIGTTHNEQFF. CDR3 coding DNA: TGCGCCAGCAGCATCGGGACTACCCACAATGAGCAGTTCTTC.

The J gene is TRBJ2-5, the V gene TRBV24-1; TRBD1 agrees at 12 bases. This CDR3 has 16 residues. V shed 3 bases and J 7 bases; nucleotides not matched to a gene: 8. The germline gives CDR1 KGHDR, CDR2 SFDVKD. The CDR3 sequence: CATSDPGTGGEGTQYF. CDR3 bases: TGTGCCACCAGTGATCCAGGGACAGGGGGCGAGGGGACCCAGTACTTC.

The J gene is TRBJ2-1, the V gene TRBV6-6, with D hard to call. The CDR3 runs 15 residues. Trimming removed 2 bases from V and 9 bases from J, with 17 bases in between. Germline V gene lookup returns CDR1 MNHNY and CDR2 SVGAGI (reference sequence). The CDR3 DNA is TGTGCCAGCAGTTACCCCGCCTCTCAAGCGTTTGAGCAGTTCTTC. Its translation: CASSYPASQAFEQFF.

This clone was observed a single time. The V and J genes are TRBV11-2 and TRBJ2-2; D may be TRBD2 (6 bases). V was clipped by 7 bases and J by 1 base, with 19 bases between them. The CDR3 extends over 17 amino acids. Germline V lookup: CDR1 SGHAT, CDR2 FQNNGV. The CDR3 DNA reads as TGTGCCAGCACCAGAAGGCACAGGCGGGAGAACACCGGGGAGCTGTTTTTT. This translates into CASTRRHRRENTGELFF.

The chain is built from TRBV5-1 and TRBJ2-3, with D possibly TRBD1 on 6 matching bases. Deletions cut 1 base from V and 2 bases from J, with 23 bases between. This CDR3 region has 19 residues. The V gene's germline CDR1 is SGHRS and CDR2 YFSETQ. The CDR3 DNA follows: TGCGCCAGCAGCTTGTGGGGCGACAGGCTATACTTGAACACAGATACGCAGTATTTT. This encodes CASSLWGDRLYLNTDTQYF.

This CDR3 reads CASSYSRSEAFF. The CDR3 DNA sequence: TGTGCCAGCAGTTACTCGAGAAGTGAAGCTTTCTTT. V is TRBV6-6 and J is TRBJ1-1, with unresolved D. Germline V gives CDR1 MNHNY, CDR2 SVGAGI (reference sequence). This CDR3 has 12 residues. Trimming removed 0 bases at V and 7 bases at J, with 6 bases between.

The chain joins TRBV28 to TRBJ1-3; 9 nucleotides match TRBD1. This CDR3 contains 13 residues. Germline V gives CDR1 MDHEN, CDR2 SYDVKM. The trim removed 10 bases at V and 5 bases at J, leaving 6 bases unmatched. The CDR3 is CATSDRGRNTIYF. The CDR3 nucleotides are TGTGCCACCTCGGACAGGGGCCGAAACACCATATATTTT.

The rearrangement links TRBV24-1 to TRBJ1-2, with 11 bases identical to TRBD1. The CDR3 totals 14 residues. CDR1 is KGHDR, CDR2 SFDVKD, per germline. The J segment lost 6 bases and the V segment lost 4 bases, leaving 3 bases of the junction unmatched. Here the CDR3 reads CATSDPGQGDGYTF. DNA of the CDR3: TGTGCCACCAGTGACCCGGGACAGGGGGATGGCTACACCTTC.